This TCR beta chain was captured by sequencing in a study of blood T cell repertoires in COVID-19. Across the whole study: Acute and convalescent COVID-19 specimens originated in the United States, Italy and Spain. The analysed material was cDNA or gDNA that came from T cells, B-cell-depleted T cells, or PBMCs.

TCRdb's copy holds only in-frame clones and misses some; the assay was immunoSEQ multiplex PCR. The data contain about 190,000 clones, around 80% of them singletons. The length of the CDR3 is 16 residues. Per the germline V gene, CDR1 is LGHDT and CDR2 is YNNKEL (reference sequence). The germline V and J ends were trimmed by 1 base and 0 bases, with 10 bases remaining between them. The sequenced material came from peripheral blood. V and J are TRBV3-1 (or the pseudogene TRBV3-2) and TRBJ1-3; unclear D gene. The sequence was collected from a man aged 45-65 years who had recovered from COVID-19. CDR3 loop: CASSQARRHSGNTIYF. CDR3 coding DNA: TGTGCCAGCAGCCAAGCTCGGCGGCACTCTGGAAACACCATATATTTT.